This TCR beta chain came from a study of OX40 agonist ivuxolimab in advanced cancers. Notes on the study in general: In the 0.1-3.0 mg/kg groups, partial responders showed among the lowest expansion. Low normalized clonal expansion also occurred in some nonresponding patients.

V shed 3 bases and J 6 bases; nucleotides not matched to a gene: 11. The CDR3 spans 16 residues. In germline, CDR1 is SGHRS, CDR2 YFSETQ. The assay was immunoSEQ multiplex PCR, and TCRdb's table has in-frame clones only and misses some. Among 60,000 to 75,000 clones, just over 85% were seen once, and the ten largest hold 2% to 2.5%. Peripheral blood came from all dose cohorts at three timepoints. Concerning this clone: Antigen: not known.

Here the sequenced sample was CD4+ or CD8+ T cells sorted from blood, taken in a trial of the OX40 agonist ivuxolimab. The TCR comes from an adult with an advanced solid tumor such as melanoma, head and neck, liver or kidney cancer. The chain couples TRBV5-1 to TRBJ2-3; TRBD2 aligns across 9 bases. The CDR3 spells CASSSSGTSSVDTQYF. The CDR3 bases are TGCGCCAGCAGCTCGTCCGGGACTAGCTCAGTGGATACGCAGTATTTT.